This T cell receptor beta chain was found in a study of cytomegalovirus exposure and HLA in healthy donors. Points from the study as a whole: One later analysis, an examination of the 120 validation repertoires, found that first-cohort TCR clusters tended to co-occur in them. Overall, around 160 TCR beta chains were annotated as cytomegalovirus-associated. Using the classifier, cytomegalovirus status was reportedly diagnosed with high specificity and sensitivity.

Repertoires were generated with immunoSEQ multiplex PCR, while TCRdb's copy carries only in-frame clones and drops some. This repertoire shows 100,000 to 150,000 clones, about 93% found once; its top ten account for 1% to 1.5%. After removal of 3 bases from V and 9 bases from J, the junction contained 6 bases not matched to a gene. This CDR3 region has 14 residues. From germline, CDR1 is SNHLY and CDR2 FYNNEI. This clone was seen a handful of times. Its antigen is undetermined. Sequenced sample: PBMCs. This clonotype originated in a woman aged 18-29 years in good health and CMV-seronegative. The rearrangement uses TRBV2 and TRBJ2-1; 9 bases are shared with TRBD1. CDR3 region: CASSEGTGNAEQFF. CDR3 nucleotides: TGTGCCAGCAGTGAGGGGACAGGGAACGCTGAGCAGTTCTTC.